This T cell receptor (beta chain) was profiled in a study of blood T cells in healthy people across ages. Germline CDR1 reads SQVTM; CDR2 reads ANQGSEA. V lost 4 bases, J lost 3 bases, and 6 bases stayed unmatched. CDR3 size: 13 residues. Concerning this clonotype: Just one base apart from a much larger clone, this may be a read error.

Combining a sample-barcoded 5' primer with a J-beta primer mix, a second PCR ran for roughly 6 to 12 cycles. The yield of each sample was at least 3 million CDR3-containing paired-end reads. TCRdb itself ran the 5' RACE reads through MiXCR, one entry per CDR3 protein. Found here are 1.5 million to 2 million distinct CDR3 sequences, roughly 28% of them singletons; the top ten hold over 7%. The sequence was obtained from a woman aged 25 to 39 in good health. The sample taken for sequencing was blood. The chain carries TRBV29-1 and TRBJ2-7; 7 positions match TRBD2. The CDR3 region has the DNA TGCAGCGTTGCCACTAGCGCGGGCTACGAGCAGTACTTC. It translates to CSVATSAGYEQYF.